These 8 T cell receptor beta chains share one sample of origin, sequenced in a study of T-cell memory formation after mild COVID-19. TCRdb processed the 5' RACE reads anew with MiXCR; each CDR3 protein has one entry. In the table there are approximately 430,000 distinct CDR3 sequences, about a quarter of which are singletons. Sequencing was done on a sample of PBMCs or a T cell subset sorted from them (not recorded which). All receptors derive from an adult woman who had mild COVID-19 (a few samples of this study predate the infection). Cell type and time point are not known.

This clonotype was seen a few times. The chain combines TRBV12-3 or TRBV12-4 with TRBJ2-2, with 8 bases that match TRBD2. The CDR3 extends over 18 amino acids. The junction had 16 bases not matched to a gene; V was cut back by 3 bases and J by 7 bases. This chain's CDR3 is CASSFDLRGLGLIGELFF. The CDR3 nucleotides are TGTGCCAGCAGTTTTGATCTTAGGGGACTAGGGCTGATCGGGGAGCTGTTTTTT.

This clonotype was counted between two and nine times. This chain joins TRBV30 and TRBJ1-2; TRBD1 is a possible D gene (5 bases). Trimming stripped 4 bases from V and 4 bases from J, with 10 bases between. Germline V gene data show CDR1 as GTSNPN and CDR2 as SVGIG (reference sequence). The CDR3 runs 12 residues. The CDR3 reads CAWTGGGYGYTF. CDR3 sequence (DNA): TGTGCCTGGACCGGGGGTGGCTATGGCTACACCTTC.

The chain links TRBV20-1 to TRBJ1-2; D is unclear. V gave up 6 bases and J gave up 9 bases, with 20 bases separating them. CDR3 size: 13 residues. CDR1 is DFQATT, CDR2 SNEGSKA, per germline (reference sequence). CDR3 sequence (DNA): TGCAGTGCCAGCAGGTCGGGAGCATATCGCTACACCTTC. This encodes CSASRSGAYRYTF.

The chain is built from TRBV20-1 and TRBJ1-6, with TRBD1 matching over 10 bases. CDR1 is DFQATT, CDR2 SNEGSKA, per germline (reference sequence). The junction had 4 bases not matched to a gene; V was cut back by 3 bases and J by 5 bases. This CDR3 spans 15 amino acids. CDR3 protein: CSARTGGRDNSPLHF. The CDR3 bases are TGCAGTGCTAGGACAGGGGGCAGAGATAATTCACCCCTCCACTTT.

This clonotype showed up many times. The CDR3 nucleotides read TGTGCCAGCGCCGGAACTGGGAAGGAGACCCAGTACTTC. Its translation is CASAGTGKETQYF. V usage is TRBV25-1 and J usage is TRBJ2-5; D is unclear. Germline V CDR1 and CDR2: MGHDK, SYGVNS. There are 13 residues in the CDR3. V was pared by 8 bases and J by 5 bases, with 15 bases between.

This clonotype turned up a few times. This chain uses TRBV29-1 with TRBJ2-7, with 8 bases fitting TRBD1. J gave up 3 bases and V 5 bases, and 12 bases lay outside the gene matches. The CDR3 length is 15 residues. CDR1 is SQVTM, CDR2 ANQGSEA, per germline. CDR3 coding DNA: TGCAGCGTTCTGGCCGGAGGGACAGGATACTACGAGCAGTACTTC. Translating gives CSVLAGGTGYYEQYF.

This clonotype was seen a few times. The CDR3 is CASSFSRDSDEQYF. DNA for the CDR3: TGTGCCAGCAGCTTTAGCCGGGATAGCGACGAGCAGTACTTC. The chain recombines TRBV7-9 with TRBJ2-7, with TRBD2 as a possible D gene (5 bases). This CDR3 comprises 14 residues. V lost 3 bases and J lost 5, with 14 bases in between. From germline, CDR1 is SEHNR and CDR2 FQNEAQ (reference sequence).

The chain joins TRBV20-1 to TRBJ2-1; D possibly corresponds to TRBD1 (6 bases). The CDR3 sequence is 13 residues long. V was shortened by 1 base and J by 7 bases, with 11 bases between the two germline ends. Germline-derived CDR1 and CDR2 are DFQATT and SNEGSKA (reference sequence). CDR3 nucleotides: TGCAGTGCTAGAGCTCCCAGGGGTAATGAGCAGTTCTTC. It yields the protein CSARAPRGNEQFF.